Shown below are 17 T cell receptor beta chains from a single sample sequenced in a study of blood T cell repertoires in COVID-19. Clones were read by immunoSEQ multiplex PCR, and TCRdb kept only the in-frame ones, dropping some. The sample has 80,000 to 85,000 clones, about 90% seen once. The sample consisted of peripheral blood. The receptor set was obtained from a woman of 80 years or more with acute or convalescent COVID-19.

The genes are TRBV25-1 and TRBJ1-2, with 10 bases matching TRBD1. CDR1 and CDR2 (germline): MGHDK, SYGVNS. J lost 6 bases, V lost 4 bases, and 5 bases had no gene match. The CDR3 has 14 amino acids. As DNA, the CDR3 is TGTGCCAGCAGTGTGACAGGGGGCGCTGATGGCTACACCTTC. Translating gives CASSVTGGADGYTF.

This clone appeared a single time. In DNA, the CDR3 is TGTGCCAGCAGTTCCGGGACAGGGAGGCGGTATGGCTACACCTTC. Translated: CASSSGTGRRYGYTF. The V and J genes are TRBV27 and TRBJ1-2; 9 bases match TRBD1. J was trimmed by 5 bases and V by 4 bases; bases with no gene match: 8. Germline V lookup: CDR1 MNHEY, CDR2 SMNVEV (reference sequence). The CDR3 spans 15 residues.

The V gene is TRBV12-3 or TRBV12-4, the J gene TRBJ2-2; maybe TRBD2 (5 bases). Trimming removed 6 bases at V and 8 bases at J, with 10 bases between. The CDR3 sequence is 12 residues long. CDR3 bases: TGTGCCAGCAGAAACGGCGGGGGGGAGCTGTTTTTT. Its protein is CASRNGGGELFF.

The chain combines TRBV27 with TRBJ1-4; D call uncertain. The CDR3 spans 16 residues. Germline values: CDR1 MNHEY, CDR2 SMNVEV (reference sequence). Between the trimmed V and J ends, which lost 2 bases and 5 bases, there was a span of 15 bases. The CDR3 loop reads CASSLRARVSNEKLFF. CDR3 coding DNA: TGTGCCAGCAGTTTACGCGCCCGGGTTTCAAATGAAAAACTGTTTTTT.

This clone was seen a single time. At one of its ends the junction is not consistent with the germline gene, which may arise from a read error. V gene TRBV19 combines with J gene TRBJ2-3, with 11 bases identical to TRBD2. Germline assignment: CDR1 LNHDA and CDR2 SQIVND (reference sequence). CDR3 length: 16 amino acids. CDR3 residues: CASSEGTSGITDPQYF. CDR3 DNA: TGTGCCAGTAGTGAGGGGACTAGCGGTATCACAGATCCGCAGTATTTT.

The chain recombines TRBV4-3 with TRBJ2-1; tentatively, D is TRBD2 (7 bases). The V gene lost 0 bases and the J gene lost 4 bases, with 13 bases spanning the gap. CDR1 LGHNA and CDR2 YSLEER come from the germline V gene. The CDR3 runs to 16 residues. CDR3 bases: TGCGCCAGCAGCCAAGATCTGGGGGGGCTGTACAATGAGCAGTTCTTC. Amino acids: CASSQDLGGLYNEQFF.

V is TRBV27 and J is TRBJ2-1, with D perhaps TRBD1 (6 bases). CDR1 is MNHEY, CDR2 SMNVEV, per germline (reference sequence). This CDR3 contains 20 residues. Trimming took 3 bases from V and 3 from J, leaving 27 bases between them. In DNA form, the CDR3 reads TGTGCCAGCAGTTTTCGCATCAGGGGCCCCATGCATCTAAACTACAATGAGCAGTTCTTC. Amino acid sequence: CASSFRIRGPMHLNYNEQFF.

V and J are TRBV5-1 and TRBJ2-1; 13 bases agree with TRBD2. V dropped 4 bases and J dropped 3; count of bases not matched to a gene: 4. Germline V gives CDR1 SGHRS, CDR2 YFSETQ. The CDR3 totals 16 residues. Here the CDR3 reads CASSVTSGGLYNEQFF. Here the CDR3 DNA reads TGCGCCAGCAGCGTGACTAGCGGGGGGCTCTACAATGAGCAGTTCTTC.

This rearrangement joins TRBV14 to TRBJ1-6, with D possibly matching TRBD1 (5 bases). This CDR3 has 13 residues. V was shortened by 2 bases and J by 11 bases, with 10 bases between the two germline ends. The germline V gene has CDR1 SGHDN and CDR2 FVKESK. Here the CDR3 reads CASSQQGGTPLHF. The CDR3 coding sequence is TGTGCCAGCAGCCAACAGGGAGGTACACCCCTCCACTTT.

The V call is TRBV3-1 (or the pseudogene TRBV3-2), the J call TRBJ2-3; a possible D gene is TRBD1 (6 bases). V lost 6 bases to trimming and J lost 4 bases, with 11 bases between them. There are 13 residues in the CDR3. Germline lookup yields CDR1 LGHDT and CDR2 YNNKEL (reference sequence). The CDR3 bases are TGTGCCAGCAGTAAGTGGGGGCCAGATACGCAGTATTTT. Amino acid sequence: CASSKWGPDTQYF.

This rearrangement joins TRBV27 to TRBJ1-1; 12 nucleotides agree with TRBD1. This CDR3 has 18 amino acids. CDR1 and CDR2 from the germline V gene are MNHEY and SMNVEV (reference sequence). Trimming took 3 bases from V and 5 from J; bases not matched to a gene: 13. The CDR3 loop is CASSFGTGQGAADTEAFF. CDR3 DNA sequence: TGTGCCAGCAGTTTTGGTACGGGACAGGGGGCGGCGGATACTGAAGCTTTCTTT.

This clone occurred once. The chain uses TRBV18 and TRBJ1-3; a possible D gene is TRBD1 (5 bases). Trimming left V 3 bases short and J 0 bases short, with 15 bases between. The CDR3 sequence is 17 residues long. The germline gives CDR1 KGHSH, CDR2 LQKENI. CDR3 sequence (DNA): TGTGCCAGCTCACCGACAAAAGTGACAGCCTCTGGAAACACCATATATTTT. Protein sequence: CASSPTKVTASGNTIYF.

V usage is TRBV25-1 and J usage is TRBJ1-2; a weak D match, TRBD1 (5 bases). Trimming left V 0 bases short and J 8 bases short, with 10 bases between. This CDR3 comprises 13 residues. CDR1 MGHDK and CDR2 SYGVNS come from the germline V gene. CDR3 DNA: TGTGCCAGCAGTGAATACTCCAGGGTGGGCTACACCTTC. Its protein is CASSEYSRVGYTF.

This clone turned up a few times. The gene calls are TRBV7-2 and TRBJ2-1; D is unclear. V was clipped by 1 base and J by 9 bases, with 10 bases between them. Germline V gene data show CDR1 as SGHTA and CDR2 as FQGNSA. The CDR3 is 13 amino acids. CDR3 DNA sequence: TGTGCCAGCAGCTTAGGATTGGTTAGTGAGCAGTTCTTC. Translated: CASSLGLVSEQFF.

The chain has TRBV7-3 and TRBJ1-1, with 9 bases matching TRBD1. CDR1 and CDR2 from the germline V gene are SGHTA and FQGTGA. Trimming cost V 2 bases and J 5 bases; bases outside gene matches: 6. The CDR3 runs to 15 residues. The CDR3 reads CASSLLGQGSTEAFF. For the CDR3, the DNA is TGTGCCAGCAGCTTACTGGGACAGGGATCGACTGAAGCTTTCTTT. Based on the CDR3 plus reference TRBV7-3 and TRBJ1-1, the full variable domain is GAGVSQTPSNKVTEKGKYVELRCDPISGHTALYWYRQSLGQGPEFLIYFQGTGAADDSGLPNDRFFAVRPEGSVSTLKIQRTERGDSAVYLCASSLLGQGSTEAFFGQGTRLTVV.

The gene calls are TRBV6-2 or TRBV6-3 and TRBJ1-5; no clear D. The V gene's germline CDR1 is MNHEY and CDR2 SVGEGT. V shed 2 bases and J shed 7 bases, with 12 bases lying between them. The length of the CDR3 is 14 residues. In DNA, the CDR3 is TGTGCCAGCAGTTACGATGGAGGAAACCAGCCCCAGCATTTT. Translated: CASSYDGGNQPQHF.

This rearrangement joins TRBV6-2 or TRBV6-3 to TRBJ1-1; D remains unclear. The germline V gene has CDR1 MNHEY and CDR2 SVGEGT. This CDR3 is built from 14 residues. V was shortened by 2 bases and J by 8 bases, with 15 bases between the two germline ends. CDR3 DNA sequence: TGTGCCAGCAGTTACATGGCAGCCGGAGGGGAAGCTTTCTTT. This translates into CASSYMAAGGEAFF.